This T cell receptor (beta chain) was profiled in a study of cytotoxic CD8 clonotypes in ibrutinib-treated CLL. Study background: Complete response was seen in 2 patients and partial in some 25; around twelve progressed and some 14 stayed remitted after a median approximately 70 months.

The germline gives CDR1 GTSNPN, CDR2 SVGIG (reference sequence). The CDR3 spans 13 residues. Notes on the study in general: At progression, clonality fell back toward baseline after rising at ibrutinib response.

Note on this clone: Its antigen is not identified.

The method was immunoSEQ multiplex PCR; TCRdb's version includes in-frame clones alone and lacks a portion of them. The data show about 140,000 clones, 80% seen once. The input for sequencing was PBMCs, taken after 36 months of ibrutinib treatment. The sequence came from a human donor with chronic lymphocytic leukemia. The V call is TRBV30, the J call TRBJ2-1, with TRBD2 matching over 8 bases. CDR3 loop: CASGKSSYNEQFF. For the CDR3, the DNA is TGTGCTAGCGGGAAGAGCTCCTACAATGAGCAGTTCTTC.